This T cell receptor beta chain was sequenced in a study of Ad26.COV2.S vaccination and SARS-CoV-2 variants. Broader study findings: People given the vaccine had a wider spike-specific TCR breadth than placebo recipients did.

As for treatment: roughly 19 received Ad26.COV2.S at low or high dose, single or two shots; 5 received placebo; per-sample allocation not given. Sampling occurred on day 63 after the first vaccine or placebo injection. An adult of 18-55 years in Boston served as donor. This vaccine is an Ad26 vector that expresses the Wuhan-strain SARS-CoV-2 spike. TCRdb's table, derived via immunoSEQ multiplex PCR, lists solely in-frame clones and lacks some. Here the sample spans about 420,000 clones, 70% to 90% being singletons. Between the trimmed V and J ends, which lost 4 bases and 5 bases, there was a span of 12 bases. The V gene's germline CDR1 is LGHNA and CDR2 YSLEER. This CDR3 has 14 residues. In this sample, this clone turned up once. Its antigen is undetermined.

The sample was peripheral blood, taken in a trial of Ad26.COV2.S vaccine versus placebo. This clonotype was sampled from a person aged 18 to 59 who received the Ad26.COV2.S COVID-19 vaccine or a placebo. V usage is TRBV4-3 and J usage is TRBJ1-5; D not certain. CDR3 region: CASSLGPGDQPQHF. The CDR3 DNA is TGCGCCAGCAGCCTCGGGCCCGGGGATCAGCCCCAGCATTTT.